This is a list of T cell receptor beta chains from one sample in a study of blood T cell repertoires in COVID-19. Data came from immunoSEQ multiplex PCR; TCRdb stores just in-frame clones and leaves some out. The table records 200,000 to 300,000 clones, approximately 86% of them present only once. Sequencing input: peripheral blood. The receptors here all came from a man aged 25 to 40 with active or convalescent COVID-19. CDR3s include the opening cysteine and the closing phenylalanine or tryptophan. D genes are given only for firm matches. Only part of the rows carry a size: once, few, many, or a class if the clone is expanded.

cdr3_length	clone_size	v_call	d_call	j_call	cdr3_aa	cdr3_nt
14	.	TRBV7-8	.	TRBJ1-5	CASSLGQVFQPQHF	TGTGCCAGCAGCTTAGGACAGGTTTTTCAGCCCCAGCATTTT
16	.	TRBV5-6	TRBD1	TRBJ1-2	CASSLITDRGRSGYTF	TGTGCCAGCAGCCTAATTACCGACAGGGGGCGCAGTGGCTACACCTTC
12	.	TRBV12-3/TRBV12-4	.	TRBJ2-7	CASSSDSYEQYF	TGTGCCAGCAGTTCGGACAGTTACGAGCAGTACTTC
16	once	TRBV3-1/TRBV3-2	TRBD1	TRBJ1-1	CASSQGIQGVYTEAFF	TGTGCCAGCAGCCAAGGAATCCAGGGGGTGTACACTGAAGCTTTCTTT
14	.	TRBV7-9	TRBD1	TRBJ2-7	CASSRDRGQYEQYF	TGTGCCAGCAGCAGGGACAGGGGGCAATACGAGCAGTACTTC
17	.	TRBV19	TRBD2	TRBJ2-2	CASRIGASGGNTGELFF	TGTGCCAGTCGTATCGGGGCTAGCGGGGGGAACACCGGGGAGCTGTTTTTT
16	.	TRBV2	.	TRBJ1-3	CASSRNQFGSGNTIYF	TGTGCCAGCAGCCGCAATCAATTCGGCTCTGGAAACACCATATATTTT
15	.	TRBV5-1	.	TRBJ2-5	CASSSTDGQTETQYF	TGCGCCAGCAGCTCGACCGATGGACAGACAGAGACCCAGTACTTC
13	.	TRBV12-3/TRBV12-4	.	TRBJ1-5	CASSYRVRQPQHF	TGTGCCAGCAGTTACAGGGTGCGGCAGCCCCAGCATTTT
15	.	TRBV15	TRBD1	TRBJ1-4	CATSINRQGNEKLFF	TGTGCCACCAGCATTAACAGACAGGGAAATGAAAAACTGTTTTTT
14	.	TRBV19	.	TRBJ2-7	CASSSGQSEYEQYF	TGTGCCAGTAGTTCAGGACAATCTGAATACGAGCAGTACTTC
15	once	TRBV9	.	TRBJ2-2	CASSVSGHSTGELFF	TGTGCCAGCAGCGTCTCGGGACACTCCACCGGGGAGCTGTTTTTT
13	.	TRBV29-1	TRBD1	TRBJ1-2	CSVEGQGLSGYTF	TGCAGCGTTGAGGGACAGGGCTTAAGCGGCTACACCTTC
14	.	TRBV25-1	.	TRBJ2-3	CASSDFSRTDTQYF	TGTGCCAGCAGTGATTTCTCCAGAACAGATACGCAGTATTTT
16	.	TRBV7-2	.	TRBJ2-1	CASSLGGGAKYNEQFF	TGTGCCAGCAGCTTAGGGGGCGGGGCTAAGTACAATGAGCAGTTCTTC
14	.	TRBV15	.	TRBJ1-1	CATSRDLYSPEAFF	TGTGCCACCAGCAGAGATCTATATAGCCCTGAAGCTTTCTTT
14	.	TRBV13	TRBD1	TRBJ2-1	CASKGQGARNEQFF	TGTGCCAGCAAGGGACAGGGGGCGCGGAATGAGCAGTTCTTC
21	.	TRBV6-2/TRBV6-3	TRBD2	TRBJ2-3	CASSYSSLAGSEDGGTDTQYF	TGTGCCAGCAGTTACTCGAGTCTAGCGGGGAGTGAGGATGGCGGCACAGATACGCAGTATTTT
14	.	TRBV7-9	.	TRBJ2-3	CASQTAGESDTQYF	TGTGCCAGCCAAACCGCAGGGGAATCAGATACGCAGTATTTT
18	.	TRBV9	TRBD2	TRBJ2-5	CASSVGLPRGGRLQTQYF	TGTGCCAGCAGCGTAGGACTCCCGCGGGGGGGCCGTTTACAGACCCAGTACTTC
12	.	TRBV11-2	.	TRBJ1-3	CASSFGGDTIYF	TGTGCCAGCAGCTTTGGGGGGGACACCATATATTTT
13	.	TRBV30	TRBD2	TRBJ2-3	CAWSSGELDTQYF	TGTGCCTGGAGTAGCGGGGAACTAGATACGCAGTATTTT
14	.	TRBV15	.	TRBJ2-7	CATSSRQGAYEQYF	TGTGCCACCAGCAGTCGCCAGGGCGCCTACGAGCAGTACTTC
13	.	TRBV7-8	.	TRBJ2-3	CASSFGSTDTQYF	TGTGCCAGCAGCTTCGGGAGCACAGATACGCAGTATTTT
16	.	TRBV5-1	TRBD1	TRBJ1-2	CASSSGQGRTNYGYTF	TGCGCCAGCAGCTCAGGACAGGGGAGAACTAACTATGGCTACACCTTC
14	.	TRBV9	.	TRBJ2-5	CASSVSTSKETQYF	TGTGCCAGCAGCGTTTCGACTAGTAAGGAGACCCAGTACTTC
13	once	TRBV7-9	.	TRBJ1-1	CASSPRPLTEAFF	TGTGCCAGCAGCCCCAGGCCCCTCACTGAAGCTTTCTTT
18	.	TRBV7-6	TRBD2	TRBJ2-1	CASSLAAGGHMLYNEQFF	TGTGCCAGCAGCTTAGCTGCGGGGGGGCATATGCTCTACAATGAGCAGTTCTTC
14	.	TRBV19	.	TRBJ2-3	CASSIASLTDTQYF	TGTGCCAGTAGTATAGCCTCTCTCACAGATACGCAGTATTTT
14	.	TRBV30	.	TRBJ1-3	CAWRDRGYGNTIYF	TGTGCCTGGAGGGACAGAGGTTACGGAAACACCATATATTTT
13	.	TRBV5-8	.	TRBJ2-2	CASRSQVTGELFF	TGTGCCAGCAGAAGTCAGGTCACCGGGGAGCTGTTTTTT
15	.	TRBV10-3	.	TRBJ1-3	CAISAGVLGGNTIYF	TGTGCCATCAGTGCAGGGGTTCTAGGTGGAAACACCATATATTTT
13	once	TRBV7-2	.	TRBJ1-1	CASRVGGNTEAFF	TGTGCCAGCAGGGTGGGGGGGAACACTGAAGCTTTCTTT
13	.	TRBV3-1/TRBV3-2	TRBD2	TRBJ2-1	CASSQVSSGEQFF	TGTGCCAGCAGCCAGGTCTCTAGCGGGGAGCAGTTCTTC
14	.	TRBV29-1	TRBD1	TRBJ1-2	CSVEPRQGNYGYTF	TGCAGCGTTGAACCTCGACAGGGGAACTATGGCTACACCTTC
15	.	TRBV10-3	.	TRBJ1-1	CAISDESGGQTEAFF	TGTGCCATCAGTGACGAGTCGGGGGGCCAAACTGAAGCTTTCTTT
14	.	TRBV14	.	TRBJ2-7	CASSLSVLSYEQYF	TGTGCCAGCAGCCTCTCAGTGTTATCGTACGAGCAGTACTTC
13	.	TRBV5-4	.	TRBJ1-1	CASSAGLPGEAFF	TGTGCCAGCAGCGCCGGACTCCCCGGCGAGGCTTTCTTT
17	.	TRBV4-2	TRBD1	TRBJ2-2	CASSQGTGGMNTGELFF	TGTGCCAGCAGCCAGGGAACAGGGGGTATGAACACCGGGGAGCTGTTTTTT
16	few	TRBV19	TRBD2	TRBJ2-3	CASSIRTSGGTDTQYF	TGTGCCAGTAGTATTAGGACTAGCGGGGGTACAGATACGCAGTATTTT
14	.	TRBV6-5	.	TRBJ1-4	CASSSQVVGEKLFF	TGTGCCAGCAGTTCTCAGGTTGTGGGTGAAAAACTGTTTTTT
14	.	TRBV5-1	.	TRBJ2-1	CASSRDSTYNEQFF	TGCGCCAGCAGCCGGGACTCAACCTACAATGAGCAGTTCTTC
16	.	TRBV19	.	TRBJ2-1	CASTHSSKSSYNEQFF	TGTGCCAGTACCCATTCTAGCAAGAGCTCCTACAATGAGCAGTTCTTC
13	.	TRBV4-2	TRBD1	TRBJ2-5	CASSPRGLETQYF	TGTGCCAGCAGCCCCAGGGGGCTGGAGACCCAGTACTTC
14	.	TRBV3-1/TRBV3-2	TRBD1	TRBJ2-5	CASSRDRVGETQYF	TGTGCCAGCAGCCGCGACAGGGTTGGAGAGACCCAGTACTTC
14	.	TRBV6-5	.	TRBJ2-2	CASSYSRDTGELFF	TGTGCCAGCAGTTACTCGAGGGATACCGGGGAGCTGTTTTTT
18	once	TRBV5-1	TRBD1	TRBJ1-1	CASSLWADRARPNHEAFF	TGCGCCAGCAGCTTGTGGGCGGACAGGGCCCGGCCGAACCATGAAGCTTTCTTT
15	.	TRBV4-1	TRBD1	TRBJ1-2	CASSQEGQGARGYTF	TGCGCCAGCAGCCAAGAGGGGCAGGGGGCGCGGGGCTACACCTTC
17	.	TRBV7-8	TRBD2	TRBJ2-2	CASSFGGEGIGTGELFF	TGTGCCAGCAGCTTTGGGGGGGAGGGGATCGGCACCGGGGAGCTGTTTTTT
15	.	TRBV27	TRBD1	TRBJ2-1	CASSLRQGAYNEQFF	TGTGCCAGCAGTTTGCGACAGGGGGCGTATAATGAGCAGTTCTTC
17	.	TRBV6-1	.	TRBJ1-5	CASSDLRDTHSNQPQHF	TGTGCCAGCAGTGACCTCCGGGACACCCATAGCAATCAGCCCCAGCATTTT
13	.	TRBV19	.	TRBJ2-7	CASSIGPGDEQYF	TGTGCCAGTAGTATAGGTCCAGGCGACGAGCAGTACTTC
18	.	TRBV21-1	.	TRBJ2-7	CASSPGHTAGTSLHEQYF	TGTGCCAGCAGCCCCGGACATACCGCCGGGACTAGTCTACACGAGCAGTACTTC
13	once	TRBV25-1	.	TRBJ1-5	CASSEGDTDPQHF	TGTGCCAGCAGTGAAGGGGACACGGATCCCCAGCATTTT
15	once	TRBV7-5	.	TRBJ2-3	CARSLGPSLTDTQYF	TGTGCCAGAAGCTTAGGCCCTAGCCTCACAGATACGCAGTATTTT
14	.	TRBV3-1/TRBV3-2	TRBD1	TRBJ1-3	CASSQETGFVTIYF	TGTGCCAGCAGCCAAGAGACAGGGTTTGTCACCATATATTTT